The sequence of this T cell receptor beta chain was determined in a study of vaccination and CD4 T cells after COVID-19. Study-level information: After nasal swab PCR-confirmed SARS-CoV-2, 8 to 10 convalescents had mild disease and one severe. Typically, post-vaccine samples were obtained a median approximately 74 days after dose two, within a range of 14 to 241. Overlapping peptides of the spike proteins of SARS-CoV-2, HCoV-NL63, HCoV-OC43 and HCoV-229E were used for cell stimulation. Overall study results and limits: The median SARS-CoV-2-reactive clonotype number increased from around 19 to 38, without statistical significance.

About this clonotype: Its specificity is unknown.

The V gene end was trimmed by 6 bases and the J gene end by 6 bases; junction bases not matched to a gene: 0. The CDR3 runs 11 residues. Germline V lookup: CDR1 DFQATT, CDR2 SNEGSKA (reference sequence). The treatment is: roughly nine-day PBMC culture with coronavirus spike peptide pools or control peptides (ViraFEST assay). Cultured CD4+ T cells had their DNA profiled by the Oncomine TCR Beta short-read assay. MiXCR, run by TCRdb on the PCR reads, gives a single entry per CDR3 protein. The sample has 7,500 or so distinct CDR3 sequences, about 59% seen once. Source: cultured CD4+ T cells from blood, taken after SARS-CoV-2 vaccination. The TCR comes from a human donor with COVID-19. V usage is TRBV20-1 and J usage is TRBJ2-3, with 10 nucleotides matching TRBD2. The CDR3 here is CSAAGGDTQYF. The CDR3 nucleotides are TGCAGTGCAGCGGGGGGGGATACGCAGTATTTT.